This TCR beta chain comes out of a study of post-analysis software for immune sequencing data. The wider study: Secondary progressive, relapsing-remitting and progressive-relapsing multiple sclerosis were among the included disease courses. Notes on the study in general: Comparison with controls showed significantly lower normalized Chao1 diversity in multiple sclerosis patients. Under F measure analysis, samples from one preparation batch co-clustered strongly.

This clonotype was picked up a small number of times. Its antigen is as yet unknown. Unique molecular identifiers were carried by the TCR beta cDNA libraries. Starting from about 0.94 to 9.7 million T cells, the study yielded roughly 0.5 million cDNA molecules. TCRdb passed the PCR reads through MiXCR, listing each CDR3 protein once. The sample holds hundreds of thousands of distinct CDR3 sequences, 44% seen once. This receptor was taken from a girl under 18 with multiple sclerosis. Sequenced: blood.

As DNA, the CDR3 is TGTGCCAGCTACGACAGCGGCGAGCAGTACTTC. Its protein is CASYDSGEQYF. The chain recombines TRBV10-3 with TRBJ2-4; D may match TRBD1 or TRBD2 (5 bases each). The DNA end is more similar to TRBJ2-7, so the J call may be wrong. Per germline, CDR1 ENHRY and CDR2 SYGVKD. This CDR3 is built from 11 residues.